This T cell receptor (beta chain) appears in the sequencing data of a study of T cell responses to AZD1222 COVID-19 vaccine. This clone has only one observation. Germline lookup yields CDR1 KGHSH and CDR2 LQKENI. The CDR3 is made up of 17 amino acids. V was trimmed by 3 bases and J by 2 bases, leaving 17 bases between them. Libraries were prepared by immunoSEQ multiplex PCR; TCRdb keeps only in-frame clonotypes and omits some of them. The sample lists 150,000 or so clones; less than 90% were seen once. The rearrangement joins TRBV18 to TRBJ1-3; D is possibly TRBD1 (5 bases). This material consisted of peripheral blood, taken on day 0 of AZD1222 vaccination. This receptor was obtained from an adult in good health. The CDR3 region is CASSPSTTRQPGNTIYF. CDR3 nucleotides: TGTGCCAGCTCACCGTCGACAACGCGACAGCCTGGAAACACCATATATTTT.